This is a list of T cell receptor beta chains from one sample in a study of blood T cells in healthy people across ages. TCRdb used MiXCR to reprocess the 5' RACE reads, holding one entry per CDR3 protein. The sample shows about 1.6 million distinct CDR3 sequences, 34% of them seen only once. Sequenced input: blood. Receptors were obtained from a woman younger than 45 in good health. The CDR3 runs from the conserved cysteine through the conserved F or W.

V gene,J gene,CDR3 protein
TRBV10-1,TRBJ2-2,CASSYDRDGTGELFF
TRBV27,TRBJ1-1,CASGQGEAFF
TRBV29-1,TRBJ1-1,CSATGQLNTEAFF
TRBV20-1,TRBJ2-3,CSAQKGAGTDTQYF
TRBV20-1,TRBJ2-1,CSARDRGLAGGNSNEQFF
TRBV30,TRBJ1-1,CAWTDGLGAFF
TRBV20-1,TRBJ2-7,CSARDADSYEQYF
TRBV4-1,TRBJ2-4,CASSQELTGLWEQYF
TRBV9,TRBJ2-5,CASSVGRTGPETQYF
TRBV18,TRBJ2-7,CASSQRLAGSEQYF
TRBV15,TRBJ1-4,CATSRPNSFNEKLFF
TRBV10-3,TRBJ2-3,CAISAPAKDTQYF
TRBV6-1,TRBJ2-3,CASSWLNTDTQYF
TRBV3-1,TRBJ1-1,CASSRRVMNTEAFF
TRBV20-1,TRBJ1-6,CSARERGTRNSPLHF
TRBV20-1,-,CSAGPPPGETQYF
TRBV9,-,CASSVGQGVFSYEQYF
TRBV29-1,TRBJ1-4,CSVRTRGTEKLFF
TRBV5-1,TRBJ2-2,CASSLEGGASGTGELFF
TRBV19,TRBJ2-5,CASSRGALETQYF
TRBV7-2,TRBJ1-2,CASSLRGASRYGYTF
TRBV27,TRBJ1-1,CTSSLSPGQGNTEAFF
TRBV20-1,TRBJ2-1,CSARDDTERRDEQFF
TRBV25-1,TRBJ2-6,CASSGGRSGANVRTF
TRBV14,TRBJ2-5,CASGQEAGLYQETQYF
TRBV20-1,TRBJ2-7,CSAGDQGNEQYF
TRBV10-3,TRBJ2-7,CATLTSGSYEQYF
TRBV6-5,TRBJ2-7,CASSYSMEPSGETSYEQYF
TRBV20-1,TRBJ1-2,CSASGLGETLHGYTF
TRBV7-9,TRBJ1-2,CASSFLDSRGYTF
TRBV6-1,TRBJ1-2,CASSGSGGFYGYTF
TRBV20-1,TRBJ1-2,CSARDLAGGYYGYTF
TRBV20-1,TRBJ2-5,CSARGALADQETQYF
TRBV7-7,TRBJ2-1,CASSLAAGGGEQFF
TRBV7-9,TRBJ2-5,CASSLEPFQETQYF
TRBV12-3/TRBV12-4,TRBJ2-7,CAGTLSGPYEQYF
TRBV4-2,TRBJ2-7,CASSQGVAGREGKYIRYF
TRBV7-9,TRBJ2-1,CASSLGPTSRDEQFF
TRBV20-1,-,CSASPRGLASYEQYF
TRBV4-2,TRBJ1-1,CASSQTGQGNTEAFF
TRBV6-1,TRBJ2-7,CGDGRAYYEQYF
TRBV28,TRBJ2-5,CASLAGARETQYF
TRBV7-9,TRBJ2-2,CASSHPGLGWELFF
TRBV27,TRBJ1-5,CASSSQGSNQPQHF
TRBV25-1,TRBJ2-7,CASSVAYEQYF
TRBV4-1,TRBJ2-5,CASSQDGTSGIQETQYF
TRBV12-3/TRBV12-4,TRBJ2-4,CASSLPGQGSSKNIQYF
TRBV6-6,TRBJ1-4,CASSGGDATNEKLFF
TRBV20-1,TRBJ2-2,CSARIRGRWTGELFF
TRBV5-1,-,CASSSPGLAEGEQYF
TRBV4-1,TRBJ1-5,CASSQDKDQPQHF
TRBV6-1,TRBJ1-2,CASSQRDSLYGYTF